This paragraph reports one T cell receptor (beta chain). What it binds is unknown. Using its own MiXCR run on the 5' RACE reads, TCRdb lists one record per CDR3 protein. The profile shows 350,000 or so distinct CDR3 sequences, around 20% of them singletons. These data come from a study of T-cell memory formation after mild COVID-19. Notes on the study in general: Clones that contracted clustered mainly in CM and EM if CD4+ and in EMRA if CD8+.

The CDR3 sequence is 17 residues long. The germline V gene encodes CDR1 MGHRA and CDR2 YSYEKL. V dropped 4 bases and J dropped 4; count of bases not matched to a gene: 12. The receptor was derived from a young man who had mild COVID-19 (a few samples of this study predate the infection). Cell type and time point are not known. The chain employs TRBV4-1 and TRBJ2-2; TRBD2 agrees at 7 bases. Sequences were obtained from PBMCs or a T cell subset sorted from them (not recorded which). CDR3 in DNA: TGCGCCAGCAGCCTAGTCGCCCCTGGGGGGGGCACCGGGGAGCTGTTTTTT. It encodes CASSLVAPGGGTGELFF.